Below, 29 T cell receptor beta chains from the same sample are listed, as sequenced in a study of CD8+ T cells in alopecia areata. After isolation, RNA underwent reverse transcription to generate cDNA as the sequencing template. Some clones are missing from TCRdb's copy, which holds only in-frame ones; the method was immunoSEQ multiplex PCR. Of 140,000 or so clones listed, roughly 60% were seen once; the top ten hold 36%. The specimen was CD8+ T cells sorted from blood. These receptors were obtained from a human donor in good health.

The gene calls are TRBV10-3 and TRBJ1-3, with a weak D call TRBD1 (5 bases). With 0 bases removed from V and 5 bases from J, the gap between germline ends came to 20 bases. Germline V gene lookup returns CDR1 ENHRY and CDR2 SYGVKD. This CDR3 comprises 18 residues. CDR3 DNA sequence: TGTGCCATCAGTGAGTCAGGCCCTCCTCAGGGAAGAAGAAACACCATATATTTT. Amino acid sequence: CAISESGPPQGRRNTIYF.

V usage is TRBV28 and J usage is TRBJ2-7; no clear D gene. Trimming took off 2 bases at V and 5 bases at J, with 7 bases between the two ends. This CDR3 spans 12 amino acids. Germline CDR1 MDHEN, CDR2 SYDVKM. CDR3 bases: TGTGCCAGCAGTTTACCGCAGGACGAGCAGTACTTC. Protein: CASSLPQDEQYF.

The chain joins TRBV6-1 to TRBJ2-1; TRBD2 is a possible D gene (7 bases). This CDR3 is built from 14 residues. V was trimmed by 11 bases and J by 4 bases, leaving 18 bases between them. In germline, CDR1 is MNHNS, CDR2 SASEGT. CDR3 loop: CAGTRGADYNEQFF. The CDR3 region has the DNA TGTGCCGGGACTCGGGGGGCCGATTACAATGAGCAGTTCTTC.

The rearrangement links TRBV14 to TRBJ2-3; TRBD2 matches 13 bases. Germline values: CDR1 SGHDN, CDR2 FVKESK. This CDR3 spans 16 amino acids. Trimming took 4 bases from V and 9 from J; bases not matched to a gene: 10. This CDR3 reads CASSLSGLAGIGTQYF. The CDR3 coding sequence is TGTGCCAGCAGCCTGTCGGGACTAGCGGGAATCGGGACGCAGTATTTT.

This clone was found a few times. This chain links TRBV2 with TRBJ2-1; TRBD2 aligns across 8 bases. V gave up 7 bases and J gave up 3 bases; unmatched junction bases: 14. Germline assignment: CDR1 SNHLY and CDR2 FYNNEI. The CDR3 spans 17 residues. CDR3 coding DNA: TGTGCCAGCAAGGACCCTCTTACGGGAGGGGTCTACAATGAGCAGTTCTTC. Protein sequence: CASKDPLTGGVYNEQFF.

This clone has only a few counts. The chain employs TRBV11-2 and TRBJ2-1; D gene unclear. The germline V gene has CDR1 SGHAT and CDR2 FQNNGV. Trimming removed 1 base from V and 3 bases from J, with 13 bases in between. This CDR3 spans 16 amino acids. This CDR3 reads CASSLGEHGFYNEQFF. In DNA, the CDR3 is TGTGCCAGCAGCTTAGGAGAGCATGGATTCTACAATGAGCAGTTCTTC.

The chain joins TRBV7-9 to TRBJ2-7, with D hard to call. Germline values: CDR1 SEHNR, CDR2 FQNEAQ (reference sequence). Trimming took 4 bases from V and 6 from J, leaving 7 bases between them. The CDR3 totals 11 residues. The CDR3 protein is CASSSGPEQYF. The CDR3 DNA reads TGTGCCAGCAGCTCCGGCCCCGAGCAGTACTTC.

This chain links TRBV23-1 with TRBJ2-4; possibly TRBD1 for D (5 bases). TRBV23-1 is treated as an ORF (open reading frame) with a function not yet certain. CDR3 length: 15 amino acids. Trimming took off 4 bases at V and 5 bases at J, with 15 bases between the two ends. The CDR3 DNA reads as TGCGCCAGCAGTCTGACAGTAAATTACGAAAACATTCAGTACTTC. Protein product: CASSLTVNYENIQYF.

CDR3 loop: CAWSGGANKGEQYF. Written as DNA, the CDR3 is TGTGCCTGGAGTGGCGGGGCGAACAAGGGGGAGCAGTACTTC. The chain is built from TRBV30 and TRBJ2-7; D possibly corresponds to TRBD2 (6 bases). Germline CDR1 and CDR2: GTSNPN and SVGIG (reference sequence). The length of the CDR3 is 14 residues. The germline V and J ends were trimmed by 1 base and 7 bases, with 17 bases remaining between them.

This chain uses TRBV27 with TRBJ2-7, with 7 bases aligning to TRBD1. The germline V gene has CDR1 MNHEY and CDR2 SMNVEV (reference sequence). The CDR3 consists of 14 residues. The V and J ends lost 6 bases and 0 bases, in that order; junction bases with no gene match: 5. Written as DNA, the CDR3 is TGTGCCAGCAGGAAGGGGGCGCGCTCCTACGAGCAGTACTTC. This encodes CASRKGARSYEQYF.

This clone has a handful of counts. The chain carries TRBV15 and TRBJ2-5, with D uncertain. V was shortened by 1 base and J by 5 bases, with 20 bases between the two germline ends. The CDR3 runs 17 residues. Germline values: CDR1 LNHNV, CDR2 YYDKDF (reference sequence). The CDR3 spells CATSRANLWDLRETQYF. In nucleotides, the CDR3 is TGTGCCACCAGCAGAGCCAATTTATGGGATTTGAGGGAGACCCAGTACTTC.

The DNA of the CDR3 is TGCAGCGTTGGCGACAGGGCCTTCACTGAAGCTTTCTTT. This translates into CSVGDRAFTEAFF. The rearrangement joins TRBV29-1 to TRBJ1-1; 7 bases map to TRBD1. The V segment lost 4 bases and the J segment 4 bases; nucleotides outside the gene matches: 6. This CDR3 has 13 amino acids. The germline gives CDR1 SQVTM, CDR2 ANQGSEA.

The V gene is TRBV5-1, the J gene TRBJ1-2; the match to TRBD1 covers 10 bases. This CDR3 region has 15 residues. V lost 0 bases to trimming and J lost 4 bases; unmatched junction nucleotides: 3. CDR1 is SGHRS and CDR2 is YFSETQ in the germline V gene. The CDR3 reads CASSLVTGGGYGYTF. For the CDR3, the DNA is TGCGCCAGCAGCTTGGTGACAGGGGGCGGCTATGGCTACACCTTC.

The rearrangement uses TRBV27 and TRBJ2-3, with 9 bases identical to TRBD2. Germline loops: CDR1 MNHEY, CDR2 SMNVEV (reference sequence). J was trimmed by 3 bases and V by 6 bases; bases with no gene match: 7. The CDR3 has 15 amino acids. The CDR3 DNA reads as TGTGCCAGCAGAATTAGCGGGAGAGGGACAGATACGCAGTATTTT. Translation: CASRISGRGTDTQYF.

For the CDR3, the DNA is TGCGCCAGCAGCCTTACAGGGTACCAAGAGACCCAGTACTTC. This gives the protein CASSLTGYQETQYF. J is TRBJ2-5 and V is TRBV4-1, with D maybe TRBD1 (6 bases). The CDR3 spans 14 residues. Germline loops: CDR1 MGHRA, CDR2 YSYEKL. The germline V and J ends were trimmed by 4 bases and 0 bases, with 9 bases remaining between them.

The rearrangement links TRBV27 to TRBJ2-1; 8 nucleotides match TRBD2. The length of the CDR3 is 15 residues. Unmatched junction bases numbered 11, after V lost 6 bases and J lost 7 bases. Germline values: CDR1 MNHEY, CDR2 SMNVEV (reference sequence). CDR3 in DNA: TGTGCCAGCAGGGGATACGTCGGGACTAGTAATGAGCAGTTCTTC. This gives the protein CASRGYVGTSNEQFF.

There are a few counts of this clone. The CDR3 DNA reads as TGTGCCAGCAGGATCTACGGTCAGCCCCAGCATTTT. Protein: CASRIYGQPQHF. The chain recombines TRBV2 with TRBJ1-5; D not certain. CDR3 size: 12 residues. V gave up 6 bases and J gave up 6 bases, with 9 bases separating them. Germline V gene lookup returns CDR1 SNHLY and CDR2 FYNNEI.

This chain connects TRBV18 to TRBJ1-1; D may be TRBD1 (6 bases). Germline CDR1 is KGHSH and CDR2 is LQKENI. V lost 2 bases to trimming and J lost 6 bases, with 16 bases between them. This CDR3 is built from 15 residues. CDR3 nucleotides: TGTGCCAGCTCACCAGGCTGGGGGCAGGGGCCTGAAGCTTTCTTT. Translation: CASSPGWGQGPEAFF.

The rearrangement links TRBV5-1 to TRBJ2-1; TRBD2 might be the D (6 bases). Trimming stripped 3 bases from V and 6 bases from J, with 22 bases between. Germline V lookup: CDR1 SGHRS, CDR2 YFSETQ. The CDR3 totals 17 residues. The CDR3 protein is CASSSNQAGLEANEQFF. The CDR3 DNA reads TGCGCCAGCAGCTCGAATCAAGCGGGCTTAGAGGCCAATGAGCAGTTCTTC.

CDR3: CAISEGPGYDYNEQFF. DNA of the CDR3: TGTGCCATCAGTGAGGGGCCCGGGTATGACTACAATGAGCAGTTCTTC. The chain employs TRBV10-3 and TRBJ2-1; D not certain. Per the germline V gene, CDR1 is ENHRY and CDR2 is SYGVKD. V was shortened by 2 bases and J by 3 bases, with 14 bases between the two germline ends. The CDR3 is 16 amino acids.

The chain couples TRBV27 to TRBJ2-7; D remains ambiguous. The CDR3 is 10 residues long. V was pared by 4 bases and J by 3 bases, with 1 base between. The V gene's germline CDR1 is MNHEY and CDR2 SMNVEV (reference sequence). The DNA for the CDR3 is TGTGCCAGCAGTTACTACGAGCAGTACTTC. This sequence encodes CASSYYEQYF.

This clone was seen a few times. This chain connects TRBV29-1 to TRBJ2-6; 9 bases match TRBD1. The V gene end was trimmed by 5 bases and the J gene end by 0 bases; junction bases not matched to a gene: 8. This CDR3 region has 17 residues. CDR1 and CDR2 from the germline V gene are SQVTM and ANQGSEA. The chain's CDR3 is CSVFFRGQGSGANVLTF. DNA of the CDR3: TGCAGCGTTTTTTTCCGGGGACAGGGCTCTGGGGCCAACGTCCTGACTTTC.

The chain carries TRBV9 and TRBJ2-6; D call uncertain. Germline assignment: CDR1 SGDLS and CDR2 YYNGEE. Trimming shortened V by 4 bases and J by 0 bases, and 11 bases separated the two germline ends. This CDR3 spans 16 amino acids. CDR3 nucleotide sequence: TGTGCCAGCAGCCCTTACGGAGTCTCTGGGGCCAACGTCCTGACTTTC. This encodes CASSPYGVSGANVLTF.

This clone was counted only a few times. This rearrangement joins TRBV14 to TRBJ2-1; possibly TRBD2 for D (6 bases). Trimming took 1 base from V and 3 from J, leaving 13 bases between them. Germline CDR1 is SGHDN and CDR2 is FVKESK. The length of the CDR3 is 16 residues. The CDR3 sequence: CASSQGAGSFYNEQFF. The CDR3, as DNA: TGTGCCAGCAGCCAAGGGGCGGGATCTTTCTACAATGAGCAGTTCTTC.

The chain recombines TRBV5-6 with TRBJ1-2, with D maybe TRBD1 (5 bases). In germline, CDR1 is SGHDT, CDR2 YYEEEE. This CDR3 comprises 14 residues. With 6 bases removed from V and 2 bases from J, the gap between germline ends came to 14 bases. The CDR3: CASTLGRQNYGYTF. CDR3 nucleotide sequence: TGTGCCAGCACTCTGGGTAGACAGAACTATGGCTACACCTTC.

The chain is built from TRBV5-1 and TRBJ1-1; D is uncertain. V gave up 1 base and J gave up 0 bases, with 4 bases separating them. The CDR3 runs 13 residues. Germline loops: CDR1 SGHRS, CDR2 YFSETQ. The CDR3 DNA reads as TGCGCCAGCAGCTTGAGGCTGAACACTGAAGCTTTCTTT. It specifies CASSLRLNTEAFF. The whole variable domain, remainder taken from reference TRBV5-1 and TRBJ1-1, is KAGVTQTPRYLIKTRGQQVTLSCSPISGHRSVSWYQQTPGQGLQFLFEYFSETQRNKGNFPGRFSGRQFSNSRSEMNVSTLELGDSALYLCASSLRLNTEAFFGQGTRLTVV.

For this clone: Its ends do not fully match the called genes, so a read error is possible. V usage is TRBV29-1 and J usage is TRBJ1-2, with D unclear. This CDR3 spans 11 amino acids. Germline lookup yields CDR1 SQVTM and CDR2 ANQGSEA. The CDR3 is CSGERVDGYTF. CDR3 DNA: TGCAGCGGTGAACGGGTCGACGGCTACACCTTC.

The CDR3 loop is CASSVGTAEYGYTF. The CDR3 coding sequence is TGTGCCAGCAGCGTAGGGACAGCTGAATATGGCTACACCTTC. The gene calls are TRBV9 and TRBJ1-2; possibly TRBD1 for D (6 bases). The CDR3 has 14 amino acids. Germline CDR1 is SGDLS and CDR2 is YYNGEE. Trimming took off 0 bases at V and 5 bases at J, with 11 bases between the two ends. The full variable domain, in which reference TRBV9 and TRBJ1-2 provide the parts outside the CDR3, is DSGVTQTPKHLITATGQRVTLRCSPRSGDLSVYWYQQSLDQGLQFLIQYYNGEERAKGNILERFSAQQFPDLHSELNLSSLELGDSALYFCASSVGTAEYGYTFGSGTRLTVV.

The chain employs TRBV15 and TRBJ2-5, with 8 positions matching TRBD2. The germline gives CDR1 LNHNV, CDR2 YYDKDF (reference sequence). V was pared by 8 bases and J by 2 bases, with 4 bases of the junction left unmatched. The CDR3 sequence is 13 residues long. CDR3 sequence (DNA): TGTGCCACCGTCCCGGGGGGGCAAGAGACCCAGTACTTC. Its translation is CATVPGGQETQYF.